The clone carrying this T cell receptor beta chain was counted between two and nine times. The sample originates from a study of PD-L1 blockade in urothelial cancer. On the study more broadly: Blood analysis was done at 3 weeks (second dose) and 6 weeks after treatment began. The median number of T cells present in blood samples was roughly 140,000.

Only in-frame clones appear in the TCRdb table, and some are missing; sequencing was by immunoSEQ multiplex PCR. Here the sample spans under 55,000 clones, roughly 84% being singletons. The patients had locally advanced or metastatic urothelial carcinoma. Germline CDR1 reads SGHNT; CDR2 reads YYREEE (reference sequence). The V gene end was trimmed by 2 bases and the J gene end by 8 bases; junction bases not matched to a gene: 7. The CDR3 length is 14 residues. The chain couples TRBV5-4 to TRBJ1-2; TRBD1 aligns across 9 bases. The TCR originated in a man aged 35 to 55 with urothelial cancer. The specimen comprised PBMCs, sampled around atezolizumab (anti-PD-L1) treatment. This chain's CDR3 is CASSLQGAGKGYTF. The CDR3, as DNA: TGTGCCAGCAGCTTACAGGGGGCCGGCAAAGGCTACACCTTC.